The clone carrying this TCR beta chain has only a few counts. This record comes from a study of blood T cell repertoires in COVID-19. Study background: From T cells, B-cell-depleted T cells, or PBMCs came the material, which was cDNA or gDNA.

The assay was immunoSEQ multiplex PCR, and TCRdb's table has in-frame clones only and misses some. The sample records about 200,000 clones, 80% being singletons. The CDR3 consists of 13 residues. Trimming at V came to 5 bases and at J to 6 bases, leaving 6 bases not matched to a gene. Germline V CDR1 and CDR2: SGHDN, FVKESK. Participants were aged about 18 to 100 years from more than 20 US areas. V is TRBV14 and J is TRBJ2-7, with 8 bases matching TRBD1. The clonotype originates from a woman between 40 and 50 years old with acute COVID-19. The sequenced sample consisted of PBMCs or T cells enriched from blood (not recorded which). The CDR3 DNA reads TGTGCCAGCAGCGACAGGGGCCGCTCCGAGCAGTACTTC. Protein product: CASSDRGRSEQYF.